One and the same sample provided the 10 T cell receptor beta chains below, sequenced in a study of blood T cells in healthy people across ages. With a J-beta primer mix and a sample-barcoded 5' primer, a second PCR ran about 7 to 12 cycles. TCRdb reprocessed the 5' RACE reads via MiXCR and lists one record per CDR3 protein. Among over 950,000 distinct CDR3 sequences, around 54% were seen once, and the ten largest hold about a fifth. The sequenced sample was blood. These receptors came from a woman in her sixties or seventies in good health.

The chain combines TRBV6-5 with TRBJ2-4; D may be TRBD1 or TRBD2 (5 bases each). Trimming shortened V by 0 bases and J by 5 bases, and 8 bases separated the two germline ends. This CDR3 is built from 14 residues. Germline CDR1 reads MNHEY; CDR2 reads SVGAGI. This CDR3 reads CASSYSRGENIQYF. The CDR3 nucleotides are TGTGCCAGCAGTTACTCTAGAGGGGAAAACATTCAGTACTTC.

The rearrangement uses TRBV7-2 and TRBJ2-2; no clear D. The germline V gene encodes CDR1 SGHTA and CDR2 FQGNSA. Trimming stripped 10 bases from V and 0 bases from J, with 12 bases between. The CDR3 covers 14 residues. The CDR3 region is CATTVVANTGELFF. CDR3 nucleotide sequence: TGTGCCACCACGGTGGTGGCGAACACCGGGGAGCTGTTTTTT. Filled out from reference TRBV7-2 and TRBJ2-2, the complete variable domain reads GAGVSQSPSNKVTEKGKDVELRCDPISGHTALYWYRQSLGQGLEFLIYFQGNSAPDKSGLPSDRFSAERTGGSVSTLTIQRTQQEDSAVYLCATTVVANTGELFFGEGSRLTVL.

The genes are TRBV5-1 and TRBJ2-4, with 12 bases aligning to TRBD2. The better agreement between TRBJ2-7 and the DNA end casts doubt on the J call. CDR1 and CDR2 from the germline V gene are SGHRS and YFSETQ. The CDR3 sequence is 15 residues long. This CDR3 reads CASRNGLAGHNEQYF. The CDR3 coding sequence is TGCGCCAGCAGAAACGGACTAGCGGGGCACAACGAGCAGTACTTC.

The CDR3 reads CATSRDSGVGEQYF. The CDR3 nucleotides are TGTGCCACCAGCAGAGATTCGGGGGTCGGCGAGCAGTACTTC. The chain links TRBV15 to TRBJ2-5; a weak D match, TRBD2 (6 bases). The assigned J gene may be wrong: the sequence end matches TRBJ2-7 better. The germline V gene has CDR1 LNHNV and CDR2 YYDKDF (reference sequence). This CDR3 has 14 residues.

The chain has TRBV18 and TRBJ1-4; D ambiguous. V was shortened by 1 base and J by 8 bases, with 8 bases between the two germline ends. The CDR3 runs to 13 residues. Germline-derived CDR1 and CDR2 are KGHSH and LQKENI. For the CDR3, the DNA is TGTGCCAGCTCACCACGACTTGAAGAAAAACTGTTTTTT. Translated: CASSPRLEEKLFF.

In this sample, this clonotype turned up a few times. This chain uses TRBV29-1 with TRBJ2-3, with TRBD2 matching over 7 bases. V shed 4 bases, J shed 3 bases, and the junction held 10 bases outside the gene matches. The CDR3 loop spans 15 amino acids. The germline V gene encodes CDR1 SQVTM and CDR2 ANQGSEA. CDR3 in amino acids: CSVAPSGVPTDTQYF. CDR3 DNA sequence: TGCAGCGTTGCCCCTAGCGGCGTACCGACAGATACGCAGTATTTT.

The chain carries TRBV4-1 and TRBJ2-5, with 8 bases that match TRBD2. The trim removed 4 bases at V and 1 base at J, leaving 8 bases unmatched. Per germline, CDR1 MGHRA and CDR2 YSYEKL. This CDR3 has 16 residues. CDR3 in DNA: TGCGCCAGCAGCCCCCGGGGGGGGCCAACCCAAGAGACCCAGTACTTC. Translated: CASSPRGGPTQETQYF.

This clonotype showed up just once. The V gene is TRBV19, the J gene TRBJ2-7; D not certain. The CDR3 extends over 15 amino acids. V was shortened by 3 bases and J by 0 bases, with 12 bases between the two germline ends. Germline V gene sequence: CDR1 LNHDA, CDR2 SQIVND (reference sequence). CDR3 sequence (DNA): TGTGCCAGTAGTATGGACGCACTATACTCCTACGAGCAGTACTTC. Amino acids: CASSMDALYSYEQYF.

The chain links TRBV25-1 to TRBJ2-5; D call uncertain. The CDR3 covers 14 residues. Germline values: CDR1 MGHDK, CDR2 SYGVNS. V was trimmed by 5 bases and J by 0 bases, leaving 10 bases between them. CDR3 bases: TGTGCCAGCAGTCCCACAGCGTACCAAGAGACCCAGTACTTC. The encoded protein is CASSPTAYQETQYF.

This clonotype was picked up many times. The chain recombines TRBV20-1 with TRBJ2-5, with no clear D. The CDR3 contains 11 residues. CDR1 and CDR2 from the germline V gene are DFQATT and SNEGSKA (reference sequence). V lost 3 bases, J lost 1 base, and 3 bases lay in between. The CDR3 sequence: CSARGQETQYF. For the CDR3, the DNA is TGCAGTGCTAGGGGCCAAGAGACCCAGTACTTC.